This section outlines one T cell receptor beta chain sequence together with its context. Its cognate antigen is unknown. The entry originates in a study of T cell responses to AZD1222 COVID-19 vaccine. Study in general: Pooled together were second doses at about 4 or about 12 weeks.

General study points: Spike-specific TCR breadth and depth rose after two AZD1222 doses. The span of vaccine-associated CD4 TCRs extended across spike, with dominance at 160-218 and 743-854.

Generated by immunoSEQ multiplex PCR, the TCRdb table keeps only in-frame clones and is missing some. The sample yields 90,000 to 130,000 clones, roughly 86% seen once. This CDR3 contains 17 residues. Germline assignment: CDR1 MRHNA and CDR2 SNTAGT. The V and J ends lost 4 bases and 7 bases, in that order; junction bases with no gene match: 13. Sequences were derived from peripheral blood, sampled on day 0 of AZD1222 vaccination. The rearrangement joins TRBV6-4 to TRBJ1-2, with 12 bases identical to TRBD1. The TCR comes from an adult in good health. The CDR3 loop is CASSVETGTGGAVGYTF. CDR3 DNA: TGTGCCAGCAGTGTTGAGACCGGGACAGGGGGCGCTGTTGGCTACACCTTC.